A selection of T cell receptor beta chains follows, all from one sample in a study of blood T cell repertoires in COVID-19. Repertoires were generated with immunoSEQ multiplex PCR, while TCRdb's copy carries only in-frame clones and drops some. This sample yields 100,000 or so clones, of which roughly nine tenths are seen a single time; 0.97% belongs to the top ten. Sequenced: peripheral blood. All receptors come from a man aged 60 to 69 with acute or convalescent COVID-19. Both conserved end residues are part of each CDR3. D genes are given only for firm matches. Rows give clone size only sometimes, using once, few, many, or a class for an expanded clone.

D: -; size: -; V: TRBV28; J: TRBJ1-2; CDR3: CASSSSGAGYTF; DNA: TGTGCCAGCAGTTCTTCAGGGGCAGGCTACACCTTC
D: TRBD1; size: -; V: TRBV2; J: TRBJ1-1; CDR3: CASSEGLGQANTEAFF; DNA: TGTGCCAGCAGTGAAGGTCTTGGACAGGCGAACACTGAAGCTTTCTTT
D: TRBD1; size: -; V: TRBV5-1; J: TRBJ1-1; CDR3: CASSRDRGSTEAFF; DNA: TGCGCCAGCAGCCGCGACAGGGGATCCACTGAAGCTTTCTTT
D: -; size: -; V: TRBV2; J: TRBJ1-5; CDR3: CASSAGYNQPQHF; DNA: TGTGCCAGCAGTGCAGGGTACAATCAGCCCCAGCATTTT
D: TRBD1; size: -; V: TRBV2; J: TRBJ1-1; CDR3: CASSEPRQGHTEAFF; DNA: TGTGCCAGCAGTGAACCAAGACAGGGGCACACTGAAGCTTTCTTT
D: TRBD2; size: -; V: TRBV5-1; J: TRBJ2-5; CDR3: CASSIPSGRAEKGDQETQYF; DNA: TGCGCCAGCAGCATACCAAGCGGGAGGGCCGAAAAGGGGGACCAAGAGACCCAGTACTTC
D: -; size: -; V: TRBV14; J: TRBJ2-1; CDR3: CASSQDAEGDNEQFF; DNA: TGTGCCAGCAGCCAAGATGCTGAGGGAGACAATGAGCAGTTCTTC
D: TRBD1; size: once; V: TRBV5-1; J: TRBJ1-6; CDR3: CASSLANAGGSPLHF; DNA: TGCGCCAGCAGCTTGGCCAATGCAGGGGGATCACCCCTCCACTTT
D: TRBD2; size: -; V: TRBV5-4; J: TRBJ2-5; CDR3: CASSFMSGSSQETQYF; DNA: TGTGCCAGCAGCTTTATGAGCGGGAGTTCGCAAGAGACCCAGTACTTC
D: -; size: -; V: TRBV5-1; J: TRBJ1-1; CDR3: CASSTNRNTEAFF; DNA: TGCGCCAGCAGCACAAACAGGAACACTGAAGCTTTCTTT
D: -; size: few; V: TRBV5-5; J: TRBJ1-4; CDR3: CASSLVRTKTASEKLFF; DNA: TGTGCCAGCAGCTTGGTAAGGACAAAGACGGCAAGTGAAAAACTGTTTTTT
D: TRBD1; size: -; V: TRBV4-1; J: TRBJ1-1; CDR3: CASSQDLVDRVRGTEAFF; DNA: TGCGCCAGCAGCCAAGATCTCGTAGACAGGGTCCGGGGAACTGAAGCTTTCTTT
D: TRBD2; size: -; V: TRBV12-5; J: TRBJ2-2; CDR3: CASGAGLAGGITGELFF; DNA: TGTGCTAGTGGTGCCGGACTAGCGGGAGGGATCACCGGGGAGCTGTTTTTT
D: -; size: once; V: TRBV10-3; J: TRBJ1-4; CDR3: CAISVGGTNEKLFF; DNA: TGTGCCATCAGTGTCGGGGGGACTAATGAAAAACTGTTTTTT